This T cell receptor beta chain emerged from a study of T cells in Graves' hyperthyroidism and ophthalmopathy. Study overall: Peripheral blood specimens were obtained at initial diagnosis, prior to any treatment.

This clonotype was counted ten times or more. Germline CDR1 is SGHKS and CDR2 is YYEKEE (reference sequence). V trimming: 2 bases; J trimming: 5 bases; junction bases outside the gene matches: 4. The CDR3 spans 14 residues. TCR beta CDR3 regions were amplified from RNA. First-round RT-PCR of the TCR CDR3 relied on the HTBI primer set. TCRdb used MiXCR to reprocess the multiplex PCR reads, holding one entry per CDR3 protein. The repertoire has hundreds of thousands of distinct CDR3 sequences, less than 15% of them found once; the top ten carry 11% to 15%. The sample comprised blood. The gene calls are TRBV5-5 and TRBJ2-7; 10 nucleotides match TRBD1. The origin of this receptor is a woman in her forties with Graves' hyperthyroidism. The CDR3 nucleotides read TGTGCCAGCAGCTTCGGCGGACAGGGGGACGAGCAGTACTTC. Its protein product is CASSFGGQGDEQYF.